This TCR beta chain originates from a study of OX40 agonist ivuxolimab in advanced cancers. The wider study: Patients received the agonistic anti-OX40 (CD134) antibody ivuxolimab.

Measured with immunoSEQ multiplex PCR; TCRdb has only the in-frame clones, and not every one. Of about 73,000 clones listed, roughly 86% are singletons. The CDR3 length is 17 residues. Germline V gene sequence: CDR1 SGHRS, CDR2 YFSETQ. Trimming removed 2 bases from V and 2 bases from J; junction bases left unmatched: 5. This TCR derives from an adult with an advanced solid tumor such as melanoma, head and neck, liver or kidney cancer. The sequencing used CD4+ or CD8+ T cells sorted from blood, collected in a trial of the OX40 agonist ivuxolimab. This chain joins TRBV5-1 and TRBJ2-2, with 11 bases identical to TRBD2. The CDR3 DNA follows: TGCGCCAGCAGCTTTACTAGCGGGAGCGACAACACCGGGGAGCTGTTTTTT. It translates to CASSFTSGSDNTGELFF.